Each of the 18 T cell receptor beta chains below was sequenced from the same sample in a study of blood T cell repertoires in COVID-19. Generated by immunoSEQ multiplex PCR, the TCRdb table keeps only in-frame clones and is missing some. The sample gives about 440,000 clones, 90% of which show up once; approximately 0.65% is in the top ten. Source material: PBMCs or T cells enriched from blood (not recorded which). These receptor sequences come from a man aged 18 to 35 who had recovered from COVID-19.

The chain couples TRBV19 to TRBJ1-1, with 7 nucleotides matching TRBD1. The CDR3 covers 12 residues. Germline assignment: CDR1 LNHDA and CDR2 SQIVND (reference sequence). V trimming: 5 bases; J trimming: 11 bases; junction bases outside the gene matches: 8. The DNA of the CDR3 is TGTGCCAGTAGTTCTCAGACAGGGTATGCTTTCTTT. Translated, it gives CASSSQTGYAFF. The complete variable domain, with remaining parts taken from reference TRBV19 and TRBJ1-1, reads DGGITQSPKYLFRKEGQNVTLSCEQNLNHDAMYWYRQDPGQGLRLIYYSQIVNDFQKGDIAEGYSVSREKKESFPLTVTSAQKNPTAFYLCASSSQTGYAFFGQGTRLTVV.

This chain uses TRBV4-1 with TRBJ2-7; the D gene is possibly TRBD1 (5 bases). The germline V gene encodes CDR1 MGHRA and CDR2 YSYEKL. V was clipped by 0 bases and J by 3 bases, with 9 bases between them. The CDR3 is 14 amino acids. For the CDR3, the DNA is TGCGCCAGCAGCCAAGACAGGGTGGACTACGAGCAGTACTTC. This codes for CASSQDRVDYEQYF.

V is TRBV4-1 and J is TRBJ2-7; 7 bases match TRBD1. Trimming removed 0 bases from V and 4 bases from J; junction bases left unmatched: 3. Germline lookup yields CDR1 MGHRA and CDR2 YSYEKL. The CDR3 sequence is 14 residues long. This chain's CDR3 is CASSQEAGGYEQYF. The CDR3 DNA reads TGCGCCAGCAGCCAAGAGGCAGGGGGATACGAGCAGTACTTC.

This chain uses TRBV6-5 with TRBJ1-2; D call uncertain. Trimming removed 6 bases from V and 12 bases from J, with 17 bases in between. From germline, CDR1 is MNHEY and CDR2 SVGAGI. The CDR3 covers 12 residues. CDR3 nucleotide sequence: TGTGCCAGCAGAGATACTACGGGGATCGACACCTTC. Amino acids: CASRDTTGIDTF.

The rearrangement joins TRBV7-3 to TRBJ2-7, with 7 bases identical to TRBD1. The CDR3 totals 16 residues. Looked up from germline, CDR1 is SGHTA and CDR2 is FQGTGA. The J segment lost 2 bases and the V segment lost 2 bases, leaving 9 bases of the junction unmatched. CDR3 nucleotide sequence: TGTGCCAGCAGCTTAGGTCCCGGGACAGACGCCTACGAGCAGTACTTC. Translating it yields CASSLGPGTDAYEQYF.

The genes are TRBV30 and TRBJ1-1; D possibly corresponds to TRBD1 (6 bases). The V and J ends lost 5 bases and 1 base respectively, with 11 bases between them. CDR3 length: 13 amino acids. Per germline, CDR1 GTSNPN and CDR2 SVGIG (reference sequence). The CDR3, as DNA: TGTGCCTGGGCTGGACAGCCGAACACTGAAGCTTTCTTT. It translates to CAWAGQPNTEAFF.

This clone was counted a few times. CDR3 DNA sequence: TGCGCCAGCAGCTTCGGGACAGGGAGACCCTCTGGAAACACCATATATTTT. Translating gives CASSFGTGRPSGNTIYF. The chain employs TRBV5-1 and TRBJ1-3; TRBD1 aligns across 9 bases. The CDR3 contains 17 residues. CDR1 and CDR2 from the germline V gene are SGHRS and YFSETQ. With V trimmed by 2 bases and J by 0 bases, 6 bases remained unmatched.

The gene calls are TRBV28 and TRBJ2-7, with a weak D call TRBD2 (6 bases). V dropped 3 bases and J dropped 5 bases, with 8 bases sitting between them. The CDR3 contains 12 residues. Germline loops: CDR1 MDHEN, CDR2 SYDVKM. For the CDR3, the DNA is TGTGCCAGCAGTTTTCCGGGGGACGAGCAGTACTTC. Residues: CASSFPGDEQYF.

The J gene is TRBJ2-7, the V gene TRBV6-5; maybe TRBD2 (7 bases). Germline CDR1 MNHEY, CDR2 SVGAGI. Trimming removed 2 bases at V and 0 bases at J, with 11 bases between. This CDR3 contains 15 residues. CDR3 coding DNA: TGTGCCAGCAGTTACGGGGGGGCGTCCTCCTACGAGCAGTACTTC. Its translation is CASSYGGASSYEQYF.

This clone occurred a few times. CDR3 sequence: CASSVGPENSPLHF. The CDR3 DNA follows: TGTGCCAGCAGCGTGGGGCCAGAAAATTCACCCCTCCACTTT. The chain is built from TRBV9 and TRBJ1-6, with a weak D call TRBD1 (5 bases). The CDR3 loop spans 14 amino acids. Germline V lookup: CDR1 SGDLS, CDR2 YYNGEE. Trimming removed 2 bases from V and 7 bases from J, with 10 bases in between.

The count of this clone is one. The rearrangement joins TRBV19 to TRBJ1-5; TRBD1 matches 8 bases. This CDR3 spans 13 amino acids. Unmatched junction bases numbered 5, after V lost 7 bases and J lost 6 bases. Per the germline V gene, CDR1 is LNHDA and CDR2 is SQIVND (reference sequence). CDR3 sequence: CASTTGGGQPQHF. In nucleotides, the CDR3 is TGTGCCAGTACAACAGGGGGTGGTCAGCCCCAGCATTTT. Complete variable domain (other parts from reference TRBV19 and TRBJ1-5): DGGITQSPKYLFRKEGQNVTLSCEQNLNHDAMYWYRQDPGQGLRLIYYSQIVNDFQKGDIAEGYSVSREKKESFPLTVTSAQKNPTAFYLCASTTGGGQPQHFGDGTRLSIL.

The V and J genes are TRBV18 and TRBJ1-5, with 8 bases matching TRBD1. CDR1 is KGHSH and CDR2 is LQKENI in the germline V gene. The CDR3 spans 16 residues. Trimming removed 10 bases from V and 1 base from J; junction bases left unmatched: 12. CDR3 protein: CATRQGTAQSNQPQHF. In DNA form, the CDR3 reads TGTGCCACCCGACAGGGGACAGCTCAAAGCAATCAGCCCCAGCATTTT.

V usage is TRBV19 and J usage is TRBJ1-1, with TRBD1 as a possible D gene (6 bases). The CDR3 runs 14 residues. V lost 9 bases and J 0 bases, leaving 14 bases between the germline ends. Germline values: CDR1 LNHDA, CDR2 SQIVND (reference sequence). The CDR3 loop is CASGTGGVNTEAFF. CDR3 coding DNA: TGTGCCAGCGGGACGGGGGGCGTGAACACTGAAGCTTTCTTT.

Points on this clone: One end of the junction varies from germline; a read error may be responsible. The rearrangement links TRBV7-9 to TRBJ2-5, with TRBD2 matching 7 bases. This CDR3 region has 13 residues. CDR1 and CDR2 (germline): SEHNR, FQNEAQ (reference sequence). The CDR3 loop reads CASSLAAPETQYF. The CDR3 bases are TGTGCCAGCAGCCTAGCGGCCCCAGAGACCCAGTACTTC.

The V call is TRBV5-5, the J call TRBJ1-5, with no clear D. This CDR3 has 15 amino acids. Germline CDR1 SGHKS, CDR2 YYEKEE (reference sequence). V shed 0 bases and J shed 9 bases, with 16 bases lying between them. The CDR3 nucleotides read TGTGCCAGCAGCTTGGACATACCCGCCGGCGGGCCCCAGCATTTT. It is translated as CASSLDIPAGGPQHF. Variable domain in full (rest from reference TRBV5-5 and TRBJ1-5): DAGVTQSPTHLIKTRGQQVTLRCSPISGHKSVSWYQQVLGQGPQFIFQYYEKEERGRGNFPDRFSARQFPNYSSELNVNALLLGDSALYLCASSLDIPAGGPQHFGDGTRLSIL.

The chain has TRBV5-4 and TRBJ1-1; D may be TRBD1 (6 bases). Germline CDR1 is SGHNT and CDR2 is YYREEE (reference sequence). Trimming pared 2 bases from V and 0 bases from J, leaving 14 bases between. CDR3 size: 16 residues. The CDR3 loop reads CASSLQQGTMNTEAFF. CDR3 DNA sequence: TGTGCCAGCAGCTTACAACAGGGTACCATGAACACTGAAGCTTTCTTT. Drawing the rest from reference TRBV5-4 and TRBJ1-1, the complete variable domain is ETGVTQSPTHLIKTRGQQVTLRCSSQSGHNTVSWYQQALGQGPQFIFQYYREEENGRGNFPPRFSGLQFPNYSSELNVNALELDDSALYLCASSLQQGTMNTEAFFGQGTRLTVV.

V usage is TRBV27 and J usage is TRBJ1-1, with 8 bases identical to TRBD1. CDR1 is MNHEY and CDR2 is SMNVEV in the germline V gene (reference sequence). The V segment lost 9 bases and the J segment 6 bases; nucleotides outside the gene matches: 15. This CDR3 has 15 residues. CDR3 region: CASYYLQGVEAEAFF. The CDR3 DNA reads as TGTGCCAGTTACTACTTACAGGGGGTGGAGGCTGAAGCTTTCTTT.

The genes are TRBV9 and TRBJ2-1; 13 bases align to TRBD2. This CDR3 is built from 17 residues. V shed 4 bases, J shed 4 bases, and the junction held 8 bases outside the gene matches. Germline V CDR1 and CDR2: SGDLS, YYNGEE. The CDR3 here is CASSPRTSGSPYNEQFF. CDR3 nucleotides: TGTGCCAGCAGCCCGCGGACTAGCGGGAGCCCATACAATGAGCAGTTCTTC.